This T cell receptor (beta chain) was sequenced during a study of T cells in Graves' hyperthyroidism and ophthalmopathy. Study findings and constraints: The model predicted ophthalmopathy a median around six months before onset.

This clonotype was picked up many times. Its target is unknown. Clinical symptoms, serum thyroxine and TRAb, thyroid ultrasound and orbital computed tomography were used for the diagnoses. The germline V gene encodes CDR1 ENHRY and CDR2 SYGVKD. This CDR3 is 16 amino acids long. The V segment lost 2 bases and the J segment 0 bases; nucleotides outside the gene matches: 4. Amplified TCR beta CDR3 regions came from RNA transcripts. TCR CDR3 regions were first amplified by RT-PCR with HTBI primers. TCRdb reanalysed the multiplex PCR reads using MiXCR and keeps one entry per CDR3 protein. This sample carries approximately 350,000 distinct CDR3 sequences, nearly 15% of them seen once, and the ten largest clones take about 21%.

The chain has TRBV10-3 and TRBJ2-4; 7 positions agree with TRBD1. The receptor was isolated from a woman aged 55-70 years with Graves' ophthalmopathy. Material: blood. The CDR3 DNA reads as TGTGCCATCAGTGAGATGACAGGGCTAGCCAAAAACATTCAGTACTTC. Translating it yields CAISEMTGLAKNIQYF.